This TCR beta chain originates from a study of cytomegalovirus exposure and HLA in healthy donors (dated by TCRdb to about 2017). Notes on the research overall: According to an earlier analysis of several hundred of the donors, 200 million or so T cells yielded approximately 120 million unique TCR beta sequences and approximately 300 Gb of sequence data. An early release that covered about 600 HLA-typed donors contained approximately 300 gigabases of sequencing data and tens of millions of unique TCR sequences. The genetic ancestry cluster associated with self-reported Caucasian donors included over 80% of the roughly 400 genotyped donors. The study was designed to test whether signatures of past pathogen exposure could be identified by cataloging public T cell receptors. Using immunosequencing, the study profiled T cell repertoires from 666 subjects and related those repertoires to cytomegalovirus serostatus. Besides the first cohort of 666 subjects, a separate validation cohort made up of 120 different subjects was used. To predict cytomegalovirus infection status, the study combined high-throughput TCR immunosequencing, statistical association of individual TCRs with disease status, and machine learning. In a later analysis, previously published TCR beta repertoires from 670 or so donors were re-analyzed and high-resolution HLA genotyping was added so that TCR occurrence patterns could be studied. Rather than drawing on any new phenotypic data, the later analysis identified candidate immune exposures from TCR beta sequences and the way those sequences occurred across donors. To decide whether each TCR beta V gene segment behaved as functional or pseudogenic, an earlier analysis of fewer than 750 of the donors relied on high-throughput TCR beta sequencing. Alongside the repertoire data, information on donor age, sex, ethnicity and CMV serostatus was compiled. Genome-wide SNP genotypes for about 55% of the roughly 670 donors were used in a later genetic analysis, which treated that subset as a discovery cohort. Every discovery cohort repertoire had been produced on one sequencing platform. Both class I and class II loci were covered by HLA typing, at four-digit resolution. Typing coverage differed by locus: A, B, C, DRB1 and DQB1 were typed in about 620-630 donors, DQA1 in 500 to 550, DPA1 in over 600, and DPB1 in just under 490. Four to six DR-DQ haplotypes were handled as single units for association and clustering, since linkage in the cohort was strong. Among 398 genotyped donors of the cohort, an average of about 220,000 unique TCR beta nucleotide sequences was sequenced per donor, of which roughly 18% were non-productive. The study at large found these results: Most CMV-associated TCR beta chains appeared to be HLA-restricted in a later analysis, and the HLA associations seemed to be driven largely by CMV exposure. A few of the identified cytomegalovirus-associated TCR beta chains were confirmed in vitro to be specific for cytomegalovirus antigens. A further reported finding was that TCR beta sequences accurately predicted the HLA-A and HLA-B alleles for most subjects in the first cohort. The authors suggested that the approach could potentially be generalized to other disease states and immunological phenotypes. In both the original and validation cohorts, the classifier was reported to diagnose cytomegalovirus status with high specificity and sensitivity. In the study, around 160 TCR beta chains were listed as associated with cytomegalovirus. The presence/absence analyses assumed that sequencing depth was roughly uniform across donors, and that assumption may not be true. Correlated functional status among segregating V segments might reflect linkage disequilibrium, but an unknown experimental factor could not be ruled out. V-gene and J-gene trimming of TCR beta chains was associated with a missense DCLRE1C variant in a later genetic analysis, and the association was replicated in an independent cohort. Most TCR sequences were seen in very few donors, while some public TCRs were found in many individuals. CMV serostatus was the only immune exposure information available for the cohort. In a later analysis, TCR association rates were found to vary across HLA loci, with the most associated TCRs seen for DRB1 alleles and the fewest for HLA-C alleles. At a false discovery rate of 0.05, a later analysis linked approximately 18,000 TCR beta sequences to specific HLA alleles. Compared with equally common non-associated chains, HLA-associated TCR beta chains in a later analysis were more clonally expanded and had lower generation probabilities. About 17 rarely observed V segments, including chromosome 9 orphons, were excluded from the earlier analysis of about 500 of the donors because counts were too low. Compared with the 666-donor mean, donors in an Asian-associated ancestry cluster had fewer N-insertions in productive TCRs, according to a later genetic analysis. Because HLA typing was missing for some donors at each locus, association tests included only the typed subset. In this cohort, only TCR beta chains were sequenced, and detectable features were limited by the absence of alpha or paired-chain data. When HLA alleles, especially DR and DQ, strongly co-occurred, TCR associations were difficult to assign to individual alleles. Broadly in line with IMGT annotations, most TCR beta V segments showed up in productive rearrangements about 87% or about 30% of the time in an earlier analysis of about 500 of the donors. A cluster of highly shared sequence variants was judged likely to be a technical artifact of the sequencing pipeline. Some IMGT-functional V segments, including TRBV6-2 and TRBV6-3, could not be distinguished by the 87-base-pair reads and were therefore excluded. Several of the top co-occurrence clusters appeared to be linked to parvovirus B19, influenza, CMV and Epstein-Barr virus, according to a later analysis.

In total, about 650 healthy bone marrow donors made up the cohort. At the time of sampling, all cohort members were nominally healthy, though unrecorded immune exposures were likely present. The donor tested CMV seronegative and was one of the 352 seronegative cohort members. Each donor provided a peripheral blood sample, and peripheral blood mononuclear cells were used for TCR beta sequencing. Genomic DNA extraction from the blood cell samples was performed with the Qiagen DNeasy Blood Extraction Kit. The library was prepared using the immunoSEQ multiplex PCR assay. For the multiplex PCR, a mixture combining 60 forward primers for TCR Vbeta segments and 13 reverse primers for TCR Jbeta segments was used. The CDR3 region of rearranged TCR beta genes was amplified from genomic DNA with a multiplex PCR assay. On the Illumina HiSeq System, the amplified TCR beta libraries were sequenced as 87-base-pair reads. The authors' analysis ran thus. In a later analysis, tens of millions of unique TCR beta chains were counted across the 500 to 850 repertoires, and approximately 11 million of these chains were shared by at least two donors. Raw reads were error-corrected and collapsed into unique sequences by a nearest-neighbor algorithm in which closely related sequences were merged to remove PCR and sequencing errors. CDR3 sequences were aligned to IMGT reference sequences to assign V, D and J gene segments. Each retained sequence needed at least a six-nucleotide match to both a V gene segment and a J gene segment. A rearrangement counted as productive if the CDR3 had no stop codons and remained in frame with V and J, and every other rearrangement counted as non-productive. Following IMGT convention, CDR3 was defined as the stretch from the second conserved V-encoded cysteine up to the conserved J-encoded phenylalanine. The earlier analysis of some 540 of the donors excluded any sequence lacking an unambiguous match to a single V gene segment. In an earlier analysis of more than 500 of the donors, a V segment was called functional when productive rearrangements were above 56.7%, and segregating when the standard deviation between donors exceeded 5%. A statistical classification framework was developed to diagnose cytomegalovirus status using the catalog of TCR beta chain sequences. In a later analysis, V and J genes were assigned by comparing TCR nucleotide sequences against IMGT/GENE-DB human TR gene sequences. The TCRdist pipeline was used in a later analysis to assign CDR3 sequences and most-parsimonious VDJ recombination scenarios. In a later analysis, every TCR beta chain was defined by the combination of its CDR3 amino acid sequence and its V-gene family, and reads without a unique V-gene family were dropped. In a later analysis, around 650 highly shared, low-generation-probability nucleotide sequences were removed to address suspected cross-contamination and a sequencing artifact. A later analysis calculated a clonal expansion index for each public chain from normalized within-repertoire ranks of inferred template counts. A later analysis computed generation probabilities with a VDJ recombination model fitted to out-of-frame rearrangements, and checked the results against IGoR. In a later analysis, TCR-TCR, TCR-HLA and TCR-CMV co-occurrence was scored with hypergeometric tests, and a repertoire-size bias correction was applied to TCR pairs. In a later analysis, false discovery rates were estimated by permuting HLA or CMV assignments 20 times. A later analysis grouped co-occurring TCRs with DBSCAN, adding TCRdist sequence similarity when clustering within HLA-allele-positive subsets. For co-occurrence clustering, repertoires with fewer than 30,000 or more than 120,000 public chains were excluded, along with a handful of repertoires with anomalous nucleotide sharing. TCRdb mirrors the immuneACCESS table, restricted to in-frame sequences. Some clones are absent from its copies; in checked studies, under half trace to an unresolved V gene, and the reason for the others is unknown. V and J calls and clone size follow that table, whereas D and trimming were derived from the DNA. The sample table holds around 190,000 clones, of which around four fifths were seen once. The ten largest clones capture approximately 0.99% of the sample.

On this clone: What antigen it recognizes has not been identified. No base-level quality is on record; no much larger clone is a single base apart.

The CDR3 starts with the cysteine, ends with the phenylalanine, and has 15 residues. Solely the CDR3 DNA is kept, with 45 bases framed from the first base. Compared with germline, V lacks 1 base and J lacks 3 bases; bases without a gene match: 5. Based on the germline V gene (reference sequence), the CDR1 and CDR2 sequences are LNHDA and SQIVND. The V and J segments used are TRBV19 and TRBJ2-7, with 8 bases matching TRBD1. This clonotype was sampled from a woman in her thirties or forties in good health and CMV-seronegative. Input material: PBMCs. The CDR3 has the sequence CASSIGAGGIYEQYF. In nucleotide form, the sequence is TGTGCCAGTAGTATAGGCGCAGGGGGCATCTACGAGCAGTACTTC.